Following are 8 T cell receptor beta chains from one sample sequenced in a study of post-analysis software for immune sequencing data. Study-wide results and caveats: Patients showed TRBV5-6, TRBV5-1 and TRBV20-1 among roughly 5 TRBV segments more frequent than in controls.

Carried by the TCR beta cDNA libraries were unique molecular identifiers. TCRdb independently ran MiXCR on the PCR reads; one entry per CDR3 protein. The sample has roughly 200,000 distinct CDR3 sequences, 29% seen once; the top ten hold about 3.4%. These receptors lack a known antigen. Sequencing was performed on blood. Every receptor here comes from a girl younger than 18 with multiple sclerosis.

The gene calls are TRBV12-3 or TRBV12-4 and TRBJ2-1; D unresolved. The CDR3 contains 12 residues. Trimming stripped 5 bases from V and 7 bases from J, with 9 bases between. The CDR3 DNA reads TGTGCCAGCAGTCGCCAAGCGAATGAGCAGTTCTTC. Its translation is CASSRQANEQFF.

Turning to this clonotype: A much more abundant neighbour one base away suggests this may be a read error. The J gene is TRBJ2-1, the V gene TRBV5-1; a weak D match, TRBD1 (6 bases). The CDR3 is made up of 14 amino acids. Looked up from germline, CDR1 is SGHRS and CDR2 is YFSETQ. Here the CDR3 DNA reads TGCGTCAGCAGCTTGGTGGGGACAAACAATGAGCAGTTCTTC. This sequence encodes CVSSLVGTNNEQFF.

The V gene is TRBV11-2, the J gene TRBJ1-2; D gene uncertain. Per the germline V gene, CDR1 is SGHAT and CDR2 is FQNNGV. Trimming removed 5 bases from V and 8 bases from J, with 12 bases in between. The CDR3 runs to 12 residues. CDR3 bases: TGTGCCAGCAGCCTGGGGAGGTTAGGCTACACCTTC. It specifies CASSLGRLGYTF.

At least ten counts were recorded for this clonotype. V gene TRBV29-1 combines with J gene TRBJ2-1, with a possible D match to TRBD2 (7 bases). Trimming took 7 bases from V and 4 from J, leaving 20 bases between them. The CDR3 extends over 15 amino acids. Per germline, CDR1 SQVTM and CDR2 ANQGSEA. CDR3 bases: TGCAGCGCCCAGAAAGAACAGGGAGGGTACAATGAGCAGTTCTTC. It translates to CSAQKEQGGYNEQFF.

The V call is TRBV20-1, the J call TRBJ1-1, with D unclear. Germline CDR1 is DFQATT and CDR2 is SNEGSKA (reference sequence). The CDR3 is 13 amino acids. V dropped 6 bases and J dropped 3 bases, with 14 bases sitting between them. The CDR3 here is CSAGSGSDTEAFF. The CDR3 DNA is TGCAGTGCCGGATCCGGGAGCGACACTGAAGCTTTCTTT.

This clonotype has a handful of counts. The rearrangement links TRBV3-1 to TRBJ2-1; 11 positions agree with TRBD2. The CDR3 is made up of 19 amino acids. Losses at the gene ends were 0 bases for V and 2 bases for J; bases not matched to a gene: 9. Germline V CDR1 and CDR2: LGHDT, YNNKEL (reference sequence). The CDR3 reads CASSQDKASGRPAYNEQFF. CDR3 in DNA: TGTGCCAGCAGCCAAGATAAGGCTAGCGGGAGGCCTGCCTACAATGAGCAGTTCTTC.

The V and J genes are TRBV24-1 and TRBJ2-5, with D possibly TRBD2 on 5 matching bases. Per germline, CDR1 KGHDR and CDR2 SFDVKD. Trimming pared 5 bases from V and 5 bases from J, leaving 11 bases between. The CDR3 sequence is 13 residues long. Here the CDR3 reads CATSAYREETQYF. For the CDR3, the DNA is TGTGCCACCAGTGCTTATAGGGAGGAGACCCAGTACTTC.

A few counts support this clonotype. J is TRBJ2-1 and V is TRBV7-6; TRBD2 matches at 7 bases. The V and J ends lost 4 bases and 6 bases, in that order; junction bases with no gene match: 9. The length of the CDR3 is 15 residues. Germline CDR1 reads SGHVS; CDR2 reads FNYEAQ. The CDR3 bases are TGTGCCAGCAGCTCCCCAGGGAGGGGTCCCAATGAGCAGTTCTTC. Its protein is CASSSPGRGPNEQFF. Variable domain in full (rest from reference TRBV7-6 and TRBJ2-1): GAGVSQSPRYKVTKRGQDVALRCDPISGHVSLYWYRQALGQGPEFLTYFNYEAQQDKSGLPNDRFSAERPEGSISTLTIQRTEQRDSAMYRCASSSPGRGPNEQFFGPGTRLTVL.